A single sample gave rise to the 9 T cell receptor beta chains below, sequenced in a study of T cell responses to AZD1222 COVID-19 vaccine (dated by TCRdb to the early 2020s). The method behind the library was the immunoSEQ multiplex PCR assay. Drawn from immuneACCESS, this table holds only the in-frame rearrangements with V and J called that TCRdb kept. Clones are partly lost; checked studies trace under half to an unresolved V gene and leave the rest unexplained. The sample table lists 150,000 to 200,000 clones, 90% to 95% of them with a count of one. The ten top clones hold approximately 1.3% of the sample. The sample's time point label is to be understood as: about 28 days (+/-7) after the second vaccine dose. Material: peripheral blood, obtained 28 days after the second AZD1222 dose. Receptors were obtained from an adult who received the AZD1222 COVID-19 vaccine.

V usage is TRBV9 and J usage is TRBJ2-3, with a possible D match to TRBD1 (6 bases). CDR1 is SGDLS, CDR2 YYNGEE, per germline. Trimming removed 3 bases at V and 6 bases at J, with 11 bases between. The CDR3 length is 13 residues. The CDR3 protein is CASSAQGWDTQYF. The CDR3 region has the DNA TGTGCCAGCAGCGCCCAGGGGTGGGATACGCAGTATTTT.

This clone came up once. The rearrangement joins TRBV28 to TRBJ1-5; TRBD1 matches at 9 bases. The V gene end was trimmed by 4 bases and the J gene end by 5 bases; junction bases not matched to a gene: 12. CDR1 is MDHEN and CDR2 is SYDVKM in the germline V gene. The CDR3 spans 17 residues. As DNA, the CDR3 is TGTGCCAGCAGTTCTCGGAAACAACAGGGGGCGCATCAGCCCCAGCATTTT. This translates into CASSSRKQQGAHQPQHF.

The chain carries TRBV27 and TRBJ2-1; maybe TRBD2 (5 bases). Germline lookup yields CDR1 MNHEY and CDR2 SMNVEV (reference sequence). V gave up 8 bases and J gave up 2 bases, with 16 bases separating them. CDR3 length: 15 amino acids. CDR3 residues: CASGEGFRAYNEQFF. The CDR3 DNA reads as TGTGCCAGCGGCGAGGGATTTAGGGCCTACAATGAGCAGTTCTTC.

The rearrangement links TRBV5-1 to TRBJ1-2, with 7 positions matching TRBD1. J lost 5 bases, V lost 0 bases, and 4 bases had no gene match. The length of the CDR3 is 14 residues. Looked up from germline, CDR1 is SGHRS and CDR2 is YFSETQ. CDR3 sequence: CASSLVQGEYGYTF. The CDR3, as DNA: TGCGCCAGCAGCTTGGTCCAGGGGGAGTATGGCTACACCTTC.

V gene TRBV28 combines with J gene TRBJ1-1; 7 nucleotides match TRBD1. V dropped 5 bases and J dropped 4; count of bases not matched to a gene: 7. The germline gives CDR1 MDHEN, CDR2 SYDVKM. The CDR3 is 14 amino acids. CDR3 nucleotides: TGTGCCAGCAGTCCACGATCAGGGGGCACTGAAGCTTTCTTT. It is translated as CASSPRSGGTEAFF.

CDR3 bases: TGTGCCAGCAGCCCGGGCAGTGGGGAGACCCAGTACTTC. It encodes CASSPGSGETQYF. V is TRBV7-3 and J is TRBJ2-5; D not resolved. The CDR3 runs to 13 residues. Germline assignment: CDR1 SGHTA and CDR2 FQGTGA. V lost 5 bases to trimming and J lost 5 bases, with 12 bases between them. Full variable domain (missing parts from reference TRBV7-3 and TRBJ2-5): GAGVSQTPSNKVTEKGKYVELRCDPISGHTALYWYRQSLGQGPEFLIYFQGTGAADDSGLPNDRFFAVRPEGSVSTLKIQRTERGDSAVYLCASSPGSGETQYFGPGTRLLVL.

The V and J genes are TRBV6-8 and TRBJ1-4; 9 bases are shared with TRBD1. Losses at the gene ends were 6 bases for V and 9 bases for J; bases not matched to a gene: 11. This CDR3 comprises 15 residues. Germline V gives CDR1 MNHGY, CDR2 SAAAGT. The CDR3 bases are TGTGCCAGCAGCGAACCGGGACAGGGAGAACAAAAACTGTTTTTT. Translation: CASSEPGQGEQKLFF.

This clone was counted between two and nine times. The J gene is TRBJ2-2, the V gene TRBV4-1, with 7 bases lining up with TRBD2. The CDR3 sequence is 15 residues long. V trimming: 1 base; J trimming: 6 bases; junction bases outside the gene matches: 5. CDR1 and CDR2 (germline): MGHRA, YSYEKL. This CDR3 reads CASSQGGGRSGELFF. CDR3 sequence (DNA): TGCGCCAGCAGCCAAGGAGGCGGGAGATCCGGGGAGCTGTTTTTT.

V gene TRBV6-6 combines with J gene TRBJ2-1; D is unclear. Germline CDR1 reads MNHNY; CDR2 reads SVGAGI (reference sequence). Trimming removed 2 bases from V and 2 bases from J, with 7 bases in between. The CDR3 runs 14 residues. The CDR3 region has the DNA TGTGCCAGCAGTTACGGGGTTGCCTACAATGAGCAGTTCTTC. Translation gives CASSYGVAYNEQFF.